In this sample, the clone carrying this T cell receptor (beta chain) turned up many times. Its antigen is undetermined. Separate cDNA molecules each had unique molecular identifiers attached to them. TCRdb used MiXCR to reprocess the 5' RACE reads, holding one entry per CDR3 protein. The data hold 60,000 to 80,000 distinct CDR3 sequences, with 12% observed a single time. The entry originates in a study of early T cells in non-severe SARS-CoV-2 infection. Study summary: Unsorted whole blood bulk RNA was sequenced, with unpaired chains.

The CDR3 has 15 residues. J lost 4 bases, V lost 1 base, and 4 bases had no gene match. The germline V gene encodes CDR1 KGHSH and CDR2 LQKENI. General study points: The matching step, a VDJdb search, favored anti-spike CD8 responses and missed private and CD4 specificities.

Sequenced input: whole blood. The genes are TRBV18 and TRBJ2-3; TRBD2 matches at 8 bases. The origin of this receptor is an adult who was a healthcare worker with PCR-confirmed SARS-CoV-2 infection or an uninfected control (not recorded which). The DNA of the CDR3 is TGTGCCAGCTCACCACAAGGCGGGAGGCCAGATACGCAGTATTTT. It encodes CASSPQGGRPDTQYF.